Sequencing of this TCR beta chain was carried out in a study of cytomegalovirus exposure and HLA in healthy donors. In regard to this clone: Its specificity is not known.

PCR employed 60 Vbeta and 13 Jbeta primers. The method was immunoSEQ multiplex PCR; TCRdb's version includes in-frame clones alone and lacks a portion of them. This table has around 140,000 clones, roughly four fifths appearing once. Overall study results and limits: Per published accounts, TCR beta sequences correctly predicted the HLA-A and HLA-B alleles of most subjects.

Germline lookup yields CDR1 SGDLS and CDR2 YYNGEE. V lost 3 bases to trimming and J lost 2 bases; unmatched junction nucleotides: 6. The CDR3 runs 16 residues. Material: PBMCs. The chain carries TRBV9 and TRBJ2-1, with TRBD2 identical over 9 bases. The TCR sequence derives from a male donor in good health and CMV-seronegative. The CDR3 loop is CASSAEGTSTYNEQFF. In DNA form, the CDR3 reads TGTGCCAGCAGCGCCGAAGGGACTAGCACCTACAATGAGCAGTTCTTC.